This T cell receptor beta chain came from a study of patients and donors after allogeneic stem cell transplantation. The CDR3 spans 13 residues. Deletions cut 5 bases from V and 8 bases from J, with 13 bases between. In germline, CDR1 is SEHNR, CDR2 FQNEAQ (reference sequence). Each CDR3 protein is one row after TCRdb ran MiXCR on the RT-PCR reads. The sample carries about a million distinct CDR3 sequences, over 15% recorded once. The chain joins TRBV7-9 to TRBJ2-4; weak D call: TRBD1 (6 bases). This TCR was sampled from a human donor who was either an allogeneic HSCT recipient or a stem cell or donor lymphocyte infusion donor (not recorded which). It is not recorded whose cells these are; they may come from a transplant donor. Source material: blood, either unsorted or a sorted T cell fraction (not recorded which). CDR3 bases: TGTGCCAGCAGCCGAGGGGGTTGGGACATTCAGTACTTC. Its translation: CASSRGGWDIQYF.